This section outlines one T cell receptor beta chain sequence together with its context. No antigen is known for it. This sample was included in a study of T-cell reconstitution after alpha-beta-depleted transplantation in children. General study points: A year post-transplant, T-cell counts and diversity derived mostly from newly produced T cells. The origin of high day-60 TCRbeta diversity in some patients lay in surviving recipient T cells and thymic progenitors. As was reported, about two months after transplant, alpha-beta T cells came from several hundred expanded graft clones.

Preparation of the TCRbeta library was carried out with unique molecular identifiers. Each CDR3 protein gets one entry after TCRdb re-called the PCR reads with MiXCR. Of about 200,000 distinct CDR3 sequences in the sample, under 8.5% were seen once. This specimen was PBMCs, taken before TCRalphabeta/CD19-depleted stem cell transplant. The sequence derives from a boy aged 2 to 9 with acute lymphoblastic leukemia, due to receive a stem cell transplant.

CDR3 region: CASSLTRVGETQYF. CDR3 sequence (DNA): TGTGCCAGCAGCTTAACCAGGGTAGGAGAGACCCAGTACTTC. The chain uses TRBV11-3 and TRBJ2-5; possibly TRBD1 for D (5 bases). Trimming left V 2 bases short and J 4 bases short, with 11 bases between. This CDR3 region has 14 residues. Germline V lookup: CDR1 SGHNT, CDR2 YENEEA.